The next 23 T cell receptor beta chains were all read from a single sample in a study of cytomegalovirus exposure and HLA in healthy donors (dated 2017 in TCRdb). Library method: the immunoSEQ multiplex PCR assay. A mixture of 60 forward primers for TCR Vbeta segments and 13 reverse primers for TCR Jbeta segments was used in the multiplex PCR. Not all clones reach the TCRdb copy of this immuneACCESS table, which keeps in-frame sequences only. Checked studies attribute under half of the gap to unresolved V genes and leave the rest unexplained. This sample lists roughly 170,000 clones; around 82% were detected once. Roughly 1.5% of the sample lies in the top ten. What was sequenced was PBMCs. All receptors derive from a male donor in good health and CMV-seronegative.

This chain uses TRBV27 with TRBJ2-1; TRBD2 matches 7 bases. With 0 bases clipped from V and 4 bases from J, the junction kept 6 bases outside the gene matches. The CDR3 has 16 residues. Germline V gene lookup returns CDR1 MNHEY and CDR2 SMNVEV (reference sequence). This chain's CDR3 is CASSLSPSSGYNEQFF. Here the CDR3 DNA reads TGTGCCAGCAGTTTATCGCCCTCTAGCGGTTACAATGAGCAGTTCTTC.

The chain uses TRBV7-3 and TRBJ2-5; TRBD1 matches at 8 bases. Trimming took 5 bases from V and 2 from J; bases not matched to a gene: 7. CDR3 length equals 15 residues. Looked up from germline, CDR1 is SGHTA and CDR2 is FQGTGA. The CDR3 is CASSLGTGRQETQYF. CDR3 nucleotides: TGTGCCAGCAGCCTAGGGACAGGCAGACAAGAGACCCAGTACTTC.

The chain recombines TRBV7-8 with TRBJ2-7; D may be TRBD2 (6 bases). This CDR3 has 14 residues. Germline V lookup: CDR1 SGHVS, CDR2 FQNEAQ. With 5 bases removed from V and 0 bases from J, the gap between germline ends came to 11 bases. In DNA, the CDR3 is TGTGCCAGCAGCAAAGACGGGAGCTCCTACGAGCAGTACTTC. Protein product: CASSKDGSSYEQYF. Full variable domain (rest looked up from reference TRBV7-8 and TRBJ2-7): GAGVSQSPRYKVAKRGQDVALRCDPISGHVSLFWYQQALGQGPEFLTYFQNEAQLDKSGLPSDRFFAERPEGSVSTLKIQRTQQEDSAVYLCASSKDGSSYEQYFGPGTRLTVT.

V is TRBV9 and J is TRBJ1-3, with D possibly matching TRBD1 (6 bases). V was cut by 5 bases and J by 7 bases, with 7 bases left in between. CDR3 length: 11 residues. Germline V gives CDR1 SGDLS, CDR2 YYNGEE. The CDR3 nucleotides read TGTGCCAGCAGAGGACAGAACACCATATATTTT. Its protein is CASRGQNTIYF. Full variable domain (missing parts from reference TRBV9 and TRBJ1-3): DSGVTQTPKHLITATGQRVTLRCSPRSGDLSVYWYQQSLDQGLQFLIQYYNGEERAKGNILERFSAQQFPDLHSELNLSSLELGDSALYFCASRGQNTIYFGEGSWLTVV.

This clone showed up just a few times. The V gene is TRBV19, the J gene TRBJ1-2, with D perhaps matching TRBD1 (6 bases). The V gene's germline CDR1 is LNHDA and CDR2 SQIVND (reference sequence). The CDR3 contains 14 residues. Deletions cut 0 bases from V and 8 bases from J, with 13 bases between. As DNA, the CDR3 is TGTGCCAGTAGTATAGACATTACTACAGGGGGCTACACCTTC. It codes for CASSIDITTGGYTF.

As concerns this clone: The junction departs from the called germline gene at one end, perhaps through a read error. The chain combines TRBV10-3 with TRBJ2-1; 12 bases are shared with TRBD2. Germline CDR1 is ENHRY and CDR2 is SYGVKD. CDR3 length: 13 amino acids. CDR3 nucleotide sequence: TGTGCCATCAGCCGGACTAGCGGGGCTGCAACCCTCTTC. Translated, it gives CAISRTSGAATLF.

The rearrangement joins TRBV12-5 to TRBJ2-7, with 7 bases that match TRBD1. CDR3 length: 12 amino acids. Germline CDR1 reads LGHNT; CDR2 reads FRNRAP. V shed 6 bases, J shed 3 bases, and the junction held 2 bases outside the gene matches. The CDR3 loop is CASGTGVYEQYF. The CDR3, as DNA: TGTGCTAGTGGAACAGGGGTCTACGAGCAGTACTTC.

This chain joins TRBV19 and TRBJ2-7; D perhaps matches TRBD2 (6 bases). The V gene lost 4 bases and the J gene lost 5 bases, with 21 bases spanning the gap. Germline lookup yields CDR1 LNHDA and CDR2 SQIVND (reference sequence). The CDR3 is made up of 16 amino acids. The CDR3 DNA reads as TGTGCCAGTAGTACTACACTCGGACTAACGCTCAACGAGCAGTACTTC. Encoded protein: CASSTTLGLTLNEQYF.

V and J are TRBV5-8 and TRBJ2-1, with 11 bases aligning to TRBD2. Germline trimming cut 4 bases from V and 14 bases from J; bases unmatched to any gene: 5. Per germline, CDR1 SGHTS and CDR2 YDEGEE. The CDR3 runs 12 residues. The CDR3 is CASSRVSGGEFF. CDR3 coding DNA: TGTGCCAGCAGCCGTGTTAGCGGGGGGGAGTTCTTC.

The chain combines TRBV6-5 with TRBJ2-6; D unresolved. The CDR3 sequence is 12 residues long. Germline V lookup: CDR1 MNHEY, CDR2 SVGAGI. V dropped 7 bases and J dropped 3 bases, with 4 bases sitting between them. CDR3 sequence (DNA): TGTGCCAGCACGAGTGGGGCCAACGTCCTGACTTTC. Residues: CASTSGANVLTF.

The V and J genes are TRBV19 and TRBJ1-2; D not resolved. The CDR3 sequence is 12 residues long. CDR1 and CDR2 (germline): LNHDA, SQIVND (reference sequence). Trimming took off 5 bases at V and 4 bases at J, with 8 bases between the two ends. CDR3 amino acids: CASSGSSYGYTF. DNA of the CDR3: TGTGCCAGTAGTGGGAGTAGCTATGGCTACACCTTC.

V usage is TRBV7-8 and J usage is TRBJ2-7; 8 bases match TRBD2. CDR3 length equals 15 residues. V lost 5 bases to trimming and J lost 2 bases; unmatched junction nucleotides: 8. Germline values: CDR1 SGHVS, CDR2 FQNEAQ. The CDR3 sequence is CASSPKRERPYEQYF. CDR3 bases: TGTGCCAGCAGCCCAAAGCGGGAGAGGCCCTACGAGCAGTACTTC.

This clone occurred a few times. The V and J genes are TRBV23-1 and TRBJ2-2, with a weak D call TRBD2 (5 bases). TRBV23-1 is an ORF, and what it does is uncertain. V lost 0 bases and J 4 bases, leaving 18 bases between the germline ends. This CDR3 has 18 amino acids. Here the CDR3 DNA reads TGCGCCAGCAGTCAATCCCGTTTTGAGGGAGTAAGCACCGGGGAGCTGTTTTTT. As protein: CASSQSRFEGVSTGELFF.

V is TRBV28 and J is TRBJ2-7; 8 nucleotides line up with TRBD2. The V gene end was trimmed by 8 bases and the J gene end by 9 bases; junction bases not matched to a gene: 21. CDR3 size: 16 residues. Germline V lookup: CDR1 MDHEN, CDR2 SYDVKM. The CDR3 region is CASLGLAGPGSGVQYF. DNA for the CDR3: TGTGCCAGCCTGGGGCTAGCGGGCCCGGGGTCTGGAGTGCAGTACTTC.

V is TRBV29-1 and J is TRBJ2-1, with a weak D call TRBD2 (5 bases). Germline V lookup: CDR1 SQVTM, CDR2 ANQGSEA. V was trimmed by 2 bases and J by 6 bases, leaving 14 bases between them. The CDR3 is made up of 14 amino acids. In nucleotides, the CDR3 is TGCAGCGTTGAACGTCGGCTAGCCTCCAATGAGCAGTTCTTC. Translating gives CSVERRLASNEQFF.

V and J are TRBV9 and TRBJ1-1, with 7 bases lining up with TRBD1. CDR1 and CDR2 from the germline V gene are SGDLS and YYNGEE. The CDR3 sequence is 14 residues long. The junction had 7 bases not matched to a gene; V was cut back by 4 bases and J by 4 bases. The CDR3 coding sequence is TGTGCCAGCAGCACGACAGGGTTAGGCACTGAAGCTTTCTTT. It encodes CASSTTGLGTEAFF.

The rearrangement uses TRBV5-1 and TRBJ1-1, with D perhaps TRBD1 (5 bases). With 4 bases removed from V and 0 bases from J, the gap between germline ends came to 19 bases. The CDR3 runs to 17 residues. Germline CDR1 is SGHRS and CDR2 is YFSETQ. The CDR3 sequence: CASSRLGLQPMNTEAFF. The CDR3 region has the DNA TGCGCCAGCAGCCGACTGGGACTACAACCCATGAACACTGAAGCTTTCTTT.

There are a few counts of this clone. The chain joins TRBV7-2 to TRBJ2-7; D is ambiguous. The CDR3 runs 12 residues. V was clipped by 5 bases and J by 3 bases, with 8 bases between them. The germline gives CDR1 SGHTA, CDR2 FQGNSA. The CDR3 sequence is CASSLDIYEQYF. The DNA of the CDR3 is TGTGCCAGCAGCCTAGATATCTACGAGCAGTACTTC. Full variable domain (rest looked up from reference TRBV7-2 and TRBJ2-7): GAGVSQSPSNKVTEKGKDVELRCDPISGHTALYWYRQSLGQGLEFLIYFQGNSAPDKSGLPSDRFSAERTGGSVSTLTIQRTQQEDSAVYLCASSLDIYEQYFGPGTRLTVT.

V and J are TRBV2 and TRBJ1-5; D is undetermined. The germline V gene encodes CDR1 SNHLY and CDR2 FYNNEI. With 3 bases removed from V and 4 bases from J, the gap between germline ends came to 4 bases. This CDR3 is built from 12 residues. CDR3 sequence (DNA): TGTGCCAGCAGTGAGTCAAATCAGCCCCAGCATTTT. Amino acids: CASSESNQPQHF.

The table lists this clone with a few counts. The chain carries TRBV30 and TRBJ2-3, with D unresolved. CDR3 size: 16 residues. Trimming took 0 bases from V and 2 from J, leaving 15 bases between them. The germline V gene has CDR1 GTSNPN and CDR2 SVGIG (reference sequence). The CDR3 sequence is CAWSVVGGPATDTQYF. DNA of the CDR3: TGTGCCTGGAGTGTAGTCGGTGGTCCCGCCACAGATACGCAGTATTTT.

The CDR3: CASSSRGTDTINEQFF. CDR3 in DNA: TGCGCCAGCAGCTCCCGCGGGACAGATACGATCAATGAGCAGTTCTTC. V and J are TRBV5-1 and TRBJ2-1; D perhaps matches TRBD1 (7 bases). CDR1 is SGHRS and CDR2 is YFSETQ in the germline V gene. The CDR3 is made up of 16 amino acids. Trimming removed 3 bases at V and 6 bases at J, with 19 bases between. Filled out from reference TRBV5-1 and TRBJ2-1, the complete variable domain reads KAGVTQTPRYLIKTRGQQVTLSCSPISGHRSVSWYQQTPGQGLQFLFEYFSETQRNKGNFPGRFSGRQFSNSRSEMNVSTLELGDSALYLCASSSRGTDTINEQFFGPGTRLTVL.

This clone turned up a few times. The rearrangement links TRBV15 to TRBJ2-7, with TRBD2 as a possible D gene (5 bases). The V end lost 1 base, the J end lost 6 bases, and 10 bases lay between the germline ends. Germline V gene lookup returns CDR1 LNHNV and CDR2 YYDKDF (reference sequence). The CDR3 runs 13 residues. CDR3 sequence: CATSRGGSFEQYF. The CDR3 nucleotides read TGTGCCACCAGCAGAGGAGGGAGCTTCGAGCAGTACTTC.

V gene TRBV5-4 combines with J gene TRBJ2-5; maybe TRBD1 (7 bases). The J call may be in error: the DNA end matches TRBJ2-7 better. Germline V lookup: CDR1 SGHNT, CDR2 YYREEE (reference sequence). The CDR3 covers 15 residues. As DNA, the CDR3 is TGTGCCAGCAGCCTAGGGGGCGGGACGATTCGCGAGCAGTACTTC. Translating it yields CASSLGGGTIREQYF.